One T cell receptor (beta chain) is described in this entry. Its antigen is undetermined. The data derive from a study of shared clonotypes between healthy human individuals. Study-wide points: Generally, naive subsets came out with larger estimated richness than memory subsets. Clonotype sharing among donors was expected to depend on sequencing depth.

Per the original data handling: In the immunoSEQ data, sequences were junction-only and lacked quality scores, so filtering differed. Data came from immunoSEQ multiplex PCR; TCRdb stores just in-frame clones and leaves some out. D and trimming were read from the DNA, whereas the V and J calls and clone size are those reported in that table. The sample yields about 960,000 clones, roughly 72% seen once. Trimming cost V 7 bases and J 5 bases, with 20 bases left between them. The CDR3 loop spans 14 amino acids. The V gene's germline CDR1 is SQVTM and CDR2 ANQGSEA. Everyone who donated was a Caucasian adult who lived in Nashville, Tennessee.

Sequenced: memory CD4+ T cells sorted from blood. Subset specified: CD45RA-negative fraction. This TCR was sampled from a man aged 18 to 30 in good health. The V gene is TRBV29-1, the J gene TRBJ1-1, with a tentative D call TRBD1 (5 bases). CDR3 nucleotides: TGCAGCGCCAAAGCGTCCGGGGGGGTAACTGAAGCTTTCTTT. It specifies CSAKASGGVTEAFF.